This T cell receptor (beta chain) was identified during a study of glioma-infiltrating T cells. As for this clonotype: The germline gene is not matched at one end of the junction; a read error may be the cause.

Germline V gives CDR1 SGHDN, CDR2 FVKESK. The CDR3 extends over 12 amino acids. Using RNA template, CDR3s of TCR alpha and beta were amplified with iRepertoire arm-PCR. One-step reverse transcription and amplification started from around 100-400 ng of tissue mRNA or PBMC total RNA. MiXCR, run by TCRdb on the multiplex PCR reads, gives a single entry per CDR3 protein. Of under 130,000 distinct CDR3 sequences listed, 25% to 30% are singletons. The sequence came from a human donor with low-grade glioma or glioblastoma, undergoing nonglioma brain surgery, or in good health (not recorded which). This chain links TRBV14 with TRBJ1-5; the D is unclear. What was sequenced was glioma tissue, nonneoplastic brain tissue, or PBMCs (not recorded which). CDR3 in amino acids: CASSQGGQPQHF. The CDR3 coding sequence is TGTGCAAGCAGCCAAGGCGGTCAGCCCCAGCATTTT.